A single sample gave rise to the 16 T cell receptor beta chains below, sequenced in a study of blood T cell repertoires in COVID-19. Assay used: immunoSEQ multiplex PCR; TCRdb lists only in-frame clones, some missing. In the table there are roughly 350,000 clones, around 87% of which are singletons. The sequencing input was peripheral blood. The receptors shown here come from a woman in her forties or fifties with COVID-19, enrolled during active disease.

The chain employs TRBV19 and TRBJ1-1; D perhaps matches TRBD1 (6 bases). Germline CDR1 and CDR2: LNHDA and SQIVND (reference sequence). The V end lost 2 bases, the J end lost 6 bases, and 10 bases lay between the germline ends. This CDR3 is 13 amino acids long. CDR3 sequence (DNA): TGTGCCAGTAGTATATTGGGACACCCTGAAGCTTTCTTT. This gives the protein CASSILGHPEAFF.

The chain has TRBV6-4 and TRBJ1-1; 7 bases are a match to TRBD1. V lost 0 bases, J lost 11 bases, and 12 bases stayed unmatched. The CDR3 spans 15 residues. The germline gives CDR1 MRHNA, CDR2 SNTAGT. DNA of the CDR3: TGTGCCAGCAGTGACTCGGACAGGAACAAGGGCCGCGCTTTCTTT. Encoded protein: CASSDSDRNKGRAFF.

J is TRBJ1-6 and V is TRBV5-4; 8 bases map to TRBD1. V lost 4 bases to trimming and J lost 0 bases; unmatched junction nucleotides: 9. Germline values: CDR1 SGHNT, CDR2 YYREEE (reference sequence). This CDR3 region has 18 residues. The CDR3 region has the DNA TGTGCCAGCAGCCTCCTGACAGGGGCGAGCTCCTATAATTCACCCCTCCACTTT. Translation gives CASSLLTGASSYNSPLHF.

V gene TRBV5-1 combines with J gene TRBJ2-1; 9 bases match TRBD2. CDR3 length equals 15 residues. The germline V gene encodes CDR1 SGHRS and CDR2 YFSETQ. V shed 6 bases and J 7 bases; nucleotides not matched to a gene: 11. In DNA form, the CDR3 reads TGCGCCAGCACCGGGGGCGGGAGGGCCGTAAATGAGCAGTTCTTC. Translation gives CASTGGGRAVNEQFF.

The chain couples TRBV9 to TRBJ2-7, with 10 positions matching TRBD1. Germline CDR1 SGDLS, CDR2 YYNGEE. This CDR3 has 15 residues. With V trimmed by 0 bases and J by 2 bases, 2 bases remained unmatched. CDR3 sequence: CASSVGGTGAYEQYF. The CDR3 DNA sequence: TGTGCCAGCAGCGTAGGGGGGACAGGGGCCTACGAGCAGTACTTC.

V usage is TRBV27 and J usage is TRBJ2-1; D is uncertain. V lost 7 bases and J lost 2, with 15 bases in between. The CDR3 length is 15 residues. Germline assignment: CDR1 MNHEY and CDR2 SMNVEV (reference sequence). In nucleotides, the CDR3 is TGTGCCAGCACCCTCTCCCCATCGGCCTACAATGAGCAGTTCTTC. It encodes CASTLSPSAYNEQFF.

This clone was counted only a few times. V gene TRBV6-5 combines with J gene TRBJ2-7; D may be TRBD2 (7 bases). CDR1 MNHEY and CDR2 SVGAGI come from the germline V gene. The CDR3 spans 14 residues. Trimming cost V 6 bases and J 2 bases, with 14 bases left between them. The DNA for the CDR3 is TGTGCCAGCAGGCAAACAGGGAGGGCCTACGAGCAGTACTTC. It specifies CASRQTGRAYEQYF.

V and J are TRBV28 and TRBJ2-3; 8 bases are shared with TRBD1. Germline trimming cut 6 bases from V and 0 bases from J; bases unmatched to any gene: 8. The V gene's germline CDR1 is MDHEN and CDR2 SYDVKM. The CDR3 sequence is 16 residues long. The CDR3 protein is CASSRLGQGSTDTQYF. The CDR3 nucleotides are TGTGCCAGCAGCCGCCTCGGACAGGGCAGCACAGATACGCAGTATTTT.

The CDR3 spells CASSASGAVQFF. The CDR3 DNA follows: TGCGCCAGCAGCGCGTCGGGTGCAGTGCAGTTCTTC. This chain connects TRBV5-1 to TRBJ2-1; D remains unclear. The CDR3 covers 12 residues. Trimming cost V 4 bases and J 12 bases, with 14 bases left between them. Germline V gene sequence: CDR1 SGHRS, CDR2 YFSETQ.

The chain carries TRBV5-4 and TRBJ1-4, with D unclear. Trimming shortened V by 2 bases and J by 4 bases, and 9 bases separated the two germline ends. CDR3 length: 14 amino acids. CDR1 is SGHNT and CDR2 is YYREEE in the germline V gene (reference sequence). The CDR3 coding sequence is TGTGCCAGCAGCTTACGCCAGGTTAATGAAAAACTGTTTTTT. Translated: CASSLRQVNEKLFF.

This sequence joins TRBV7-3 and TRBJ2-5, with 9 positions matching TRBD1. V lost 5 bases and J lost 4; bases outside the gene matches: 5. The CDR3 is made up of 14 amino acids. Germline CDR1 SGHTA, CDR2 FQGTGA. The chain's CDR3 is CASSGQGLLETQYF. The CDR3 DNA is TGTGCCAGCAGCGGACAGGGGCTTCTAGAGACCCAGTACTTC.

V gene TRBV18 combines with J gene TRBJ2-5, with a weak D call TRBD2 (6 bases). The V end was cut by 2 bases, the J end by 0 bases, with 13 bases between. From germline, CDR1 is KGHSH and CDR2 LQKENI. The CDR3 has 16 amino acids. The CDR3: CASSPLVLAYQETQYF. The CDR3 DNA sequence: TGTGCCAGCTCACCATTAGTCCTAGCGTACCAAGAGACCCAGTACTTC.

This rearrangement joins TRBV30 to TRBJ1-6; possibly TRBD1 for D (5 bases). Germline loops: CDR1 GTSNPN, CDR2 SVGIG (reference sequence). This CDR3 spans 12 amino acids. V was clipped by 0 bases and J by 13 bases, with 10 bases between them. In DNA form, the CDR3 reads TGTGCCTGGAGTGTACCAGGGCTGCCCCTCCACTTT. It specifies CAWSVPGLPLHF.

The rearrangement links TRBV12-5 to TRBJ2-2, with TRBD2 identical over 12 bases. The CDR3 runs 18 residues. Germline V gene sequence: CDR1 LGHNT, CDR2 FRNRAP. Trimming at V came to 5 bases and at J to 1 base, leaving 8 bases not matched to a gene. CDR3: CASGHGLAGILNTGELFF. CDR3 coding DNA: TGTGCTAGTGGTCACGGACTAGCGGGAATATTGAACACCGGGGAGCTGTTTTTT.

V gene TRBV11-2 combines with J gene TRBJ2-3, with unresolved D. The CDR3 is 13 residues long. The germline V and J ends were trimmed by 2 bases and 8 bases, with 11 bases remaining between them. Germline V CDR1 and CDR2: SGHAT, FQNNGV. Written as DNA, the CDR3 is TGTGCCAGCAGCTTAACCCCTCTAGGTACGCAGTATTTT. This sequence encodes CASSLTPLGTQYF.

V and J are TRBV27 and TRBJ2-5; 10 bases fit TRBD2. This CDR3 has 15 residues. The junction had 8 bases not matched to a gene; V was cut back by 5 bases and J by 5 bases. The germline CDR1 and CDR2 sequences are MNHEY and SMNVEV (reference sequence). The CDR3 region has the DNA TGTGCCAGCAGTGGACTAGCGGTCACTCGGGAGACCCAGTACTTC. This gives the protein CASSGLAVTRETQYF.